This T cell receptor beta chain came from a study of cytomegalovirus exposure and HLA in healthy donors. Amplification used 60 Vbeta primers and 13 Jbeta primers. Profiled with immunoSEQ multiplex PCR; TCRdb holds only in-frame clones, not every one. The data contain tens of thousands of clones, around 77% of them seen just once; the ten biggest clones take up over 6%. The clonotype comes from a man aged 50-59 years in good health and CMV-seronegative. The sequenced sample consisted of PBMCs.

This chain's CDR3 is CASRRGLSQPQHF. DNA for the CDR3: TGTGCCAGCAGGAGAGGACTTAGTCAGCCCCAGCATTTT. The chain combines TRBV6-5 with TRBJ1-5; D is ambiguous. Per the germline V gene, CDR1 is MNHEY and CDR2 is SVGAGI. The germline V and J ends were trimmed by 6 bases and 6 bases, with 12 bases remaining between them. The CDR3 spans 13 residues.